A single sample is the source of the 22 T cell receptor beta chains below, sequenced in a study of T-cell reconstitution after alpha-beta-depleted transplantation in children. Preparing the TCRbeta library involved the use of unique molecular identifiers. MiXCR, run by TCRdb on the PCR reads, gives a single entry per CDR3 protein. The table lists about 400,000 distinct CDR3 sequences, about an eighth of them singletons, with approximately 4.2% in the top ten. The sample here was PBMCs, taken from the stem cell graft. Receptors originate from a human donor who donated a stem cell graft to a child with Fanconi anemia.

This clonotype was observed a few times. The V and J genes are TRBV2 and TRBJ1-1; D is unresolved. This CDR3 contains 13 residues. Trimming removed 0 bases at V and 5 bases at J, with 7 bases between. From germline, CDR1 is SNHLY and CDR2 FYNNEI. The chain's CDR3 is CASSEARETEAFF. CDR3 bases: TGTGCCAGCAGTGAAGCGAGGGAAACTGAAGCTTTCTTT.

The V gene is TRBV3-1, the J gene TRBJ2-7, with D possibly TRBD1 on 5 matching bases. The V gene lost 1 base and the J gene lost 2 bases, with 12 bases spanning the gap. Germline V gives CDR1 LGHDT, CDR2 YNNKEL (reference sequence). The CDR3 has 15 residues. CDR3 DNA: TGTGCCAGCAGCCAAGGTGGGGCAGGCGCCTACGAGCAGTACTTC. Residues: CASSQGGAGAYEQYF.

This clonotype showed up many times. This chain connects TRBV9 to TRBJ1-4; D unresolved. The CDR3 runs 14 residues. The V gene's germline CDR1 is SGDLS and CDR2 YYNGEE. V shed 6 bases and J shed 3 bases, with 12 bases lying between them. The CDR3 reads CASIGRGSNEKLFF. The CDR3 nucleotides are TGTGCCAGCATCGGCCGTGGGTCTAATGAAAAACTGTTTTTT.

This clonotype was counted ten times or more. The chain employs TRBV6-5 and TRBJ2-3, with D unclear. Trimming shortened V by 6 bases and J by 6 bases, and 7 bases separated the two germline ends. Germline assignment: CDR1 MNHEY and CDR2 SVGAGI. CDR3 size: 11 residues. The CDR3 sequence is CASSERDTQYF. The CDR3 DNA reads TGTGCCAGCAGCGAGAGGGATACGCAGTATTTT.

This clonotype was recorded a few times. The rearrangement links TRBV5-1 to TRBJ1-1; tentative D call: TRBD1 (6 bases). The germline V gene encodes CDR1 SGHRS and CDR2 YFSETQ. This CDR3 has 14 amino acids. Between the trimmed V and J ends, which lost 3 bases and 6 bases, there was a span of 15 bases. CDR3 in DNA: TGCGCCAGCAGCTCGACAGGAATCTCGCCTGAAGCTTTCTTT. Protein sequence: CASSSTGISPEAFF.

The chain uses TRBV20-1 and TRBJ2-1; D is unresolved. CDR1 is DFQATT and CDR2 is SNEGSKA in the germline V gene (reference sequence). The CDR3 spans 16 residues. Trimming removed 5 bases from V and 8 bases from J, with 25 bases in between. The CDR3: CSALDLRRQTGDEQFF. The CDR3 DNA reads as TGCAGTGCTCTGGATCTCCGGCGACAAACGGGCGATGAGCAGTTCTTC.

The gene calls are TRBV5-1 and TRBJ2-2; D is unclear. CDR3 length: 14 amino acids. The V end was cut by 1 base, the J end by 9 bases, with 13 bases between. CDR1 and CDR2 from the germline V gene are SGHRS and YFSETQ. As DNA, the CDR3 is TGCGCCAGCAGCTTGCGCTCCGAACGGAGGGAGCTGTTTTTT. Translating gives CASSLRSERRELFF.

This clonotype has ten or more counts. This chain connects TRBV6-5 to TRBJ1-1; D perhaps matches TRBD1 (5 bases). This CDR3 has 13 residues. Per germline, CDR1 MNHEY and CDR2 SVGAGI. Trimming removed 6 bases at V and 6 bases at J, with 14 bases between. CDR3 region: CASSRGPEAEAFF. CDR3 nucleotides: TGTGCCAGCAGCCGGGGACCGGAGGCTGAAGCTTTCTTT.

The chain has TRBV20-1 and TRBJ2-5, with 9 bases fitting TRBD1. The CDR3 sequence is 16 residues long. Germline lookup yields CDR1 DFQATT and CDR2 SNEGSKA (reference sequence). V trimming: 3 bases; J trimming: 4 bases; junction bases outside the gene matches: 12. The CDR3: CSASPTGQGKGETQYF. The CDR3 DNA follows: TGCAGTGCTAGCCCCACAGGACAGGGGAAGGGAGAGACCCAGTACTTC.

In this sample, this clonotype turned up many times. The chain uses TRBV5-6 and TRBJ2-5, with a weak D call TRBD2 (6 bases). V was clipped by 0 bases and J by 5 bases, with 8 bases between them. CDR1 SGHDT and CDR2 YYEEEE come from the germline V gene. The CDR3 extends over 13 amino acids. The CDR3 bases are TGTGCCAGCAGCTTGGTTGGGGGGGAGACCCAGTACTTC. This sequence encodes CASSLVGGETQYF.

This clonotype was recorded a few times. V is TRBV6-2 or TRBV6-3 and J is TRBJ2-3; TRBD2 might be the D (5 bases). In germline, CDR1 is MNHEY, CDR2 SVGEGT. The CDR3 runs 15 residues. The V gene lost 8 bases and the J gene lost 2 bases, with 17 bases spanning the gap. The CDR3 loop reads CASGRDLPTTDTQYF. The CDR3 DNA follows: TGTGCCAGCGGGAGAGACCTCCCTACCACAGATACGCAGTATTTT.

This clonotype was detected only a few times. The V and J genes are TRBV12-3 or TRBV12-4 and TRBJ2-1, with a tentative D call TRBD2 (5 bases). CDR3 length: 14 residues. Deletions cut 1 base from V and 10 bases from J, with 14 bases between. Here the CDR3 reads CASSLGRRGNEQFF. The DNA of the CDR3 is TGTGCCAGCAGTTTAGGTCGTCGGGGAAACGAGCAGTTCTTC.

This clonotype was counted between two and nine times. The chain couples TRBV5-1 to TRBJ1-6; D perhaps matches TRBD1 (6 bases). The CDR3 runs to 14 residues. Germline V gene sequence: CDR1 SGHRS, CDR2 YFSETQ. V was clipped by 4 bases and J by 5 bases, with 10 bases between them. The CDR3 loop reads CASSPGQNNSPLHF. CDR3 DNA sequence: TGCGCCAGCAGCCCCGGACAGAATAATTCACCCCTCCACTTT.

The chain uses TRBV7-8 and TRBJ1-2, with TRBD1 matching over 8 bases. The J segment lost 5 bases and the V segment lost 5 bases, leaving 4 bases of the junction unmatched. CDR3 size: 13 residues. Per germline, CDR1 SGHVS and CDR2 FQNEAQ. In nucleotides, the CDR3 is TGTGCCAGCAGCATGGACAGGGTGTATGGCTACACCTTC. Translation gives CASSMDRVYGYTF.

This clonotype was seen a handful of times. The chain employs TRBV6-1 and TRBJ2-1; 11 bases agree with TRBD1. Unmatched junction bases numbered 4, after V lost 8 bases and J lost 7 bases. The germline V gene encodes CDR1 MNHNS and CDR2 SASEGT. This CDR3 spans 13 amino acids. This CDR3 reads CASRDRGGNEQFF. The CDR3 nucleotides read TGTGCCAGCCGGGACAGGGGGGGGAATGAGCAGTTCTTC.

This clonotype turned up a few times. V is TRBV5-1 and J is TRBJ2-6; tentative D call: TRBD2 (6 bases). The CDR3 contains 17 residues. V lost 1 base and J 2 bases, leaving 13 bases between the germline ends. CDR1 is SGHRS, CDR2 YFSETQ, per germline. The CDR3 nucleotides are TGCGCCAGCAGCTTGAGTGGAGGGCGGCCTGGGGCCAACGTCCTGACTTTC. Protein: CASSLSGGRPGANVLTF.

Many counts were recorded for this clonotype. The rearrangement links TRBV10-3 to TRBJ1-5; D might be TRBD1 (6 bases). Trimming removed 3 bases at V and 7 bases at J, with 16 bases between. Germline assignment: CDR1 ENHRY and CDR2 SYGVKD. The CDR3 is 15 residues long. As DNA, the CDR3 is TGTGCCATCAGTGACGGAGGGTTCGACAGGCAGCCCCAGCATTTT. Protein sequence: CAISDGGFDRQPQHF.

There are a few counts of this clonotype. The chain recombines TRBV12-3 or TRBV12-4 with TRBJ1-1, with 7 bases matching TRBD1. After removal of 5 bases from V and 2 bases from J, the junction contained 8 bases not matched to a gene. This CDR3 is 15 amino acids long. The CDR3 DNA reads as TGTGCCAGCAGTCCAGGCTGGACAGGTAACACTGAAGCTTTCTTT. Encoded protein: CASSPGWTGNTEAFF.

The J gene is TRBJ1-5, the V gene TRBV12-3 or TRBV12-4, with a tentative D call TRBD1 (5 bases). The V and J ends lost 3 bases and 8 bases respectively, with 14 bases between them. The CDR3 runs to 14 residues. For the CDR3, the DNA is TGTGCCAGCAGTTTCGTCGGGGGTGGGGAGCCCCAGCATTTT. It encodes CASSFVGGGEPQHF.

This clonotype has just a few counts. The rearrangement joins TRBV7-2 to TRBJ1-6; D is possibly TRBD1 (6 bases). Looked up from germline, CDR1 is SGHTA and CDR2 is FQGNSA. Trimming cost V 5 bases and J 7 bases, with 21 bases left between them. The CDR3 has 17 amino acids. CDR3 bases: TGTGCCAGCAGCCTAATAGCGGGGTGGACAGCAAATTCACCCCTCCACTTT. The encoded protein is CASSLIAGWTANSPLHF.

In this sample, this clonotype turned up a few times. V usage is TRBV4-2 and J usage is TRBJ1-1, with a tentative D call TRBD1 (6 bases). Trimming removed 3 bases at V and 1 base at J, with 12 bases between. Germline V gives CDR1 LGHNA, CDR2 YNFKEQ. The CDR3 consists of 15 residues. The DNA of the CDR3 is TGTGCCAGCAGCCAGGGGGCCGGCCGGAACACTGAAGCTTTCTTT. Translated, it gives CASSQGAGRNTEAFF.

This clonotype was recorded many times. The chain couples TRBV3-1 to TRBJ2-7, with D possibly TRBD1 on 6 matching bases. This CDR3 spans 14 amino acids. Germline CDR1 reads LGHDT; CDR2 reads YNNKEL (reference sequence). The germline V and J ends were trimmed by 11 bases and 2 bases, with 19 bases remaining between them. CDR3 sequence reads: CASAQTGWTYEQYF. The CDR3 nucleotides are TGTGCCTCGGCACAGACAGGCTGGACCTACGAGCAGTACTTC.